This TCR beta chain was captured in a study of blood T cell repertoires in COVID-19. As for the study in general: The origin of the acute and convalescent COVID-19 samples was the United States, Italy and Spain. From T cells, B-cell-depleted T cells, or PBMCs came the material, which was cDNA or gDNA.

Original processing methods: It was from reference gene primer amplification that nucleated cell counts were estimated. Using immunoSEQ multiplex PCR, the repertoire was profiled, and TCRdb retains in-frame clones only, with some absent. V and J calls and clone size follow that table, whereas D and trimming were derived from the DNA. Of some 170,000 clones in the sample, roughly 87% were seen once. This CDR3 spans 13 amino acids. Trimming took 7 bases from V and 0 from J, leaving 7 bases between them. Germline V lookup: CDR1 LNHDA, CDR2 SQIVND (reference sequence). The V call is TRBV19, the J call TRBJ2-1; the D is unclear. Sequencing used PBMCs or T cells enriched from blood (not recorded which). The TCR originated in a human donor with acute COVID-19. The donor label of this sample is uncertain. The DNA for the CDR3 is TGTGCCAGTAAGGAGAGCTCCTACAATGAGCAGTTCTTC. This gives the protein CASKESSYNEQFF.